The present entry profiles one T cell receptor beta chain with its context. The entry originates in a study of blood T cell repertoires in COVID-19. V gave up 1 base and J gave up 4 bases; unmatched junction bases: 9. CDR1 is SGHVS, CDR2 FQNEAQ, per germline. The CDR3 is made up of 16 amino acids. Authors' processing steps: Estimation of nucleated cell counts relied on the amplification of reference gene primers. TCRdb's table, derived via immunoSEQ multiplex PCR, lists solely in-frame clones and lacks some. V and J calls and clone size come straight from that table; D and trimming were deduced from the DNA. The repertoire holds over 95,000 clones, with about 88% as singletons.

Sequencing was performed on peripheral blood. The chain recombines TRBV7-8 with TRBJ1-2; 7 bases are shared with TRBD1. This TCR was sampled from a man in his forties with acute or convalescent COVID-19. CDR3: CASSLGGQFWSYGYTF. The CDR3 nucleotides read TGTGCCAGCAGCTTAGGGGGACAGTTCTGGAGCTATGGCTACACCTTC.